This T cell receptor beta chain was sequenced in a study of shared clonotypes between healthy human individuals (dated by TCRdb to between 2020 and 2021). Some background on the complete study: A couple of women and three men aged 18 to 49 years were included in the cohort. For each donor, CD4 naive and CD4 memory were each run on three plates, CD8 naive on two plates, and CD8 memory on one plate. Blood TCR repertoires of about five healthy adults were deeply sequenced to estimate repertoire size and the extent of clonotype sharing between individuals. Libraries were prepared and TCR repertoires were sequenced by different laboratories using diverse techniques, in order to increase sequencing depth and limit assay-specific biases. Per donor, leukapheresis produced somewhere between about 0.9 and 10 billion PBMCs. The research as a whole found: Sampling was limited to blood, and TCR repertoires in tissue likely differ from TCR repertoires in blood. Compared with non-shared clonotypes, the clonotypes found in all four sorted-subset donors had higher generation probabilities. The small number of donors limited the genetic and exposure-history diversity represented. Pairwise subsampling led to the expectation that sequencing depth would affect the degree of clonotype sharing among donors. Sharing across a few donors was observed for around 5% of naive CD4, under 4% of naive CD8, over 2% of memory CD4, and roughly 0.4% of memory CD8 clonotypes. Incomplete sequencing was indicated by rarefaction of sorted-subset datasets, despite the large sequencing depth. Larger estimated clonotype richness was generally found for naive subsets than for memory subsets.

Trimmed from V: 4 bases; trimmed from J: 7 bases; junction bases lacking a gene match: 18. From its cysteine to its phenylalanine, the CDR3 spans 18 amino acids. Of the read, only the CDR3 DNA is kept; its 54 bases are in frame from base 1. CDR1 and CDR2 are drawn from the germline V gene: MDHEN, SYDVKM. TCR CDR3 regions were amplified from genomic DNA by multiplex PCR using the deep immunoSEQ assay. Extracted genomic DNA from each cell subset was distributed evenly across all wells of several immunoSEQ 96-well plates, and each plate was treated as a replicate. For sorted subsets, about 210 ng of genomic DNA, equivalent to roughly 30,000 T cell genomes, went into each replicate PCR. The purified libraries were quantified using a Qubit 3.0 fluorometer, sized with a Bioanalyzer 2100, and then quantified again using the KAPA Library Quantification kit. A separate single-read 150-cycle Illumina NextSeq 550 flow cell was used to sequence each immunoSEQ 96-well plate. The published analysis was carried out like this. Because the immunoSEQ output included only junctional sequences and no quality scores, the filtering could not be the same as the filtering used for full-length reads. To assign V/J genes and CDR3, sequences were annotated using PyIR, a Python wrapper for IgBLAST v1.9, with IMGT germline references. Reads were filtered out if the reads had weak V/J assignments (E-value above 1e-6), no CDR3, stop codons, out-of-frame junctions, or ambiguous translated residues. V3J clonotypes were defined by identical inferred V gene, J gene, and CDR3 amino acid sequence. Percentage overlap between repertoires was computed as shared unique clonotypes divided by the size of the smaller repertoire. Repertoire richness was assessed with RTK rarefaction, the Chao1 estimator, and Recon v2.1 estimates of unobserved clonotypes. Generation probabilities for all TCRbeta clonotypes obtained by the gDNA method from four donors were computed using OLGA. Drawn from immuneACCESS, this table holds only the in-frame rearrangements with V and J called that TCRdb kept. Clones are partly lost; checked studies trace under half to an unresolved V gene and leave the rest unexplained. For V, J and clone size, that table is used; D and trimming come from the DNA. The sample table contains about 710,000 clones; only one count was recorded for 60% to 75% of them. The ten largest clones capture more than 1.5% of the sample.

About this clone: Its target antigen remains unknown. One base away there is no much larger clone; base qualities are not given.

The donors were healthy, HIV-negative adults who had no recently reported acute infections or vaccinations. All donors were Caucasian adults living in Nashville, Tennessee, USA. CD4+ T cells were enriched by magnetic negative selection; naive cells were then positively selected on CD45RA, and the negative fraction formed the memory subset. Blood was collected by leukapheresis, and PBMCs were isolated by Ficoll-Histopaque density gradient centrifugation and then cryopreserved in liquid nitrogen vapor phase. Analytical flow cytometry was used to check the purity and quantity of each magnetically sorted T cell population. From each sorted fraction, genomic DNA was isolated and quantified by UV absorbance on a Nanodrop 2000c.

Sequenced input: memory CD4+ T cells sorted from blood. The cell subset or site label, read with the paper, signifies: CD45RA-negative fraction. The clonotype comes from a woman in her 30s in good health. The chain is encoded by TRBV28 joined to TRBJ2-1; TRBD2 lines up with 8 middle nucleotides. The CDR3 reads as follows: CASSSLSSSGSPRNEQFF. The sequenced DNA: TGTGCCAGCAGTTCCCTTTCCTCTAGCGGGTCCCCGAGGAATGAGCAGTTCTTC.